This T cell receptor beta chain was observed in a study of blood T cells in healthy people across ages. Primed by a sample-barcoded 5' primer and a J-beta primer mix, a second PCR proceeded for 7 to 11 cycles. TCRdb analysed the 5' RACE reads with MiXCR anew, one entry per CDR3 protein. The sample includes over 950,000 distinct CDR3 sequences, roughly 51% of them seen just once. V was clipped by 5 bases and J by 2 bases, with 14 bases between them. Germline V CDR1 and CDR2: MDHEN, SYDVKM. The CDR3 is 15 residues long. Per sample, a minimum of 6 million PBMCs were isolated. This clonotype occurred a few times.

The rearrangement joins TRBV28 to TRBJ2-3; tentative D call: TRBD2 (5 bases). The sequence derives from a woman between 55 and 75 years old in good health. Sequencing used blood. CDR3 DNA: TGTGCCAGCAGTCTCCTAGCAACTTCCACAGATACGCAGTATTTT. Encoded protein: CASSLLATSTDTQYF.